The sequence of this T cell receptor (beta chain) was determined in a study of blood T cells in healthy people across ages. Study findings and constraints: Leaving the PBMCs unsorted stopped any conclusive comparison of naive versus antigen-experienced cells.

About this clonotype itself: Its antigen is undetermined.

Next came a second PCR, run for about 7 to 12 cycles, which used a sample-barcoded 5' primer along with a J-beta primer mix. TCRdb reprocessed the 5' RACE reads with MiXCR, giving one entry per CDR3 protein. The sample lists approximately 800,000 distinct CDR3 sequences, roughly 60% occurring once. This CDR3 comprises 14 residues. V dropped 8 bases and J dropped 7 bases, with 21 bases sitting between them. CDR1 is MNHEY, CDR2 SMNVEV, per germline (reference sequence). The sequence came from a man under 40 in good health. The rearrangement links TRBV27 to TRBJ2-7; either TRBD1 or TRBD2 may supply D (6 bases each). Sequenced sample: blood. The CDR3 bases are TGTGCCAGCTCGTTGGGGTGGGGGGACAATGAGCAGTACTTC. Amino acids: CASSLGWGDNEQYF.